This record looks at one T cell receptor beta chain sequence and its context. Its target antigen remains unknown. A read error may produce the germline difference seen at one junction end. This specimen comes from a study of early T cells in non-severe SARS-CoV-2 infection (dated by TCRdb to the early 2020s). About the study as a whole: Because TCR sequencing relied on bulk RNA taken from unsorted whole blood, pairing of alpha and beta chains was not possible. Results and caveats for the whole study, not just this receptor: VDJdb matching was skewed toward anti-spike CD8 responses and likely underestimated virus-specific expansions by missing private and CD4 specificities.

From its cysteine to its phenylalanine, the CDR3 spans 17 amino acids. Left in the record is the CDR3 DNA by itself, 51 bases read in frame from the first base. Taken from the germline V gene, the CDR1 and CDR2 loops are MNHEY and SVGEGT. Set within a cohort of healthcare workers in London, UK, this nested case-control study involved weekly PCR testing of nasopharyngeal swabs along with blood sampling. Between 23 and 31 March 2020, the week of the UK lockdown, healthcare workers were enrolled and then followed up weekly for as long as 16 weeks. Library preparation was by 5' RACE. Sequencing was performed on a NextSeq 500. In the TCR library protocol, unique molecular identifiers were attached to individual cDNA molecules to correct for PCR bias and sequencing error. TCR alpha and beta chains were both sequenced, and the abundances of alpha and beta sequences in each sample were closely correlated with each other. Under the source paper's analysis protocol: V gene, J gene and CDR3 annotation of TCR sequences was performed with Decombinator V4. TCRs were defined as expanded if a significant change between any two time points was detected under a Poisson model with p below 0.0001. Abundances of TCRs were expressed as counts per million after normalisation to the total number of TCRs sequenced in each sample. TRAV1-2 paired with TRAJ12, TRAJ20 or TRAJ33 defined MAIT TCRs, while TRAV10 paired with TRAJ18 defined iNKT TCRs. A search of VDJdb, accessed on 1 November 2021, was run for TCRs annotated to CMV, EBV and SARS-CoV-2, with TCRs annotated for multiple antigens excluded. The raw public reads went through TCRdb reprocessing: fastp at Q25, MiXCR clone calling, in-frame beta chains kept. Identical CDR3 proteins give one entry, which carries the most common genes and DNA. V and J calls and clone size were set by TCRdb, not the authors. The sample table holds tens of thousands of distinct CDR3 sequences, of which 10% to 13% were seen once. The ten top clones hold more than 1.5% of the sample.

The receptor's source is an adult who was a healthcare worker with PCR-confirmed SARS-CoV-2 infection or an uninfected control (not recorded which). The rearrangement combines TRBV6-2 or TRBV6-3 with TRBJ1-1; TRBD1 fits 8 bases in the junction. What was sequenced was whole blood. For the CDR3, the sequence is CASSYPGQGLLNTEVFF. The base sequence is TGTGCCAGCAGTTACCCAGGACAGGGACTATTGAACACTGAAGTTTTCTTT.